The 10 T cell receptor beta chains presented below share a single source sample, sequenced in a study of shared clonotypes between healthy human individuals. Sequencing used immunoSEQ multiplex PCR; TCRdb keeps in-frame clones, though not all of them. The sample lists 400,000 to 500,000 clones, 70% to 80% occurring once. Material for sequencing was PBMCs. These receptor sequences come from a woman between 40 and 50 years old in good health. Some clones in this sample may be carry-over from other donors' samples.

This clone showed up just once. The rearrangement links TRBV5-4 to TRBJ1-1; D is perhaps TRBD1 (6 bases). This CDR3 contains 17 residues. Trimming removed 1 base at V and 3 bases at J, with 19 bases between. Germline CDR1 reads SGHNT; CDR2 reads YYREEE (reference sequence). The chain's CDR3 is CASSLSPQGYADTEAFF. The CDR3 coding sequence is TGTGCCAGCAGCTTGAGCCCACAGGGATACGCGGACACTGAAGCTTTCTTT. The full variable domain, in which reference TRBV5-4 and TRBJ1-1 provide the parts outside the CDR3, is ETGVTQSPTHLIKTRGQQVTLRCSSQSGHNTVSWYQQALGQGPQFIFQYYREEENGRGNFPPRFSGLQFPNYSSELNVNALELDDSALYLCASSLSPQGYADTEAFFGQGTRLTVV.

As for this clone: A clone one base away is much larger, so this may be a read error. The same CDR3 also results from other DNA sequences found in this sample. The V call is TRBV28, the J call TRBJ1-4, with D hard to call. With 2 bases removed from V and 8 bases from J, the gap between germline ends came to 15 bases. This CDR3 is built from 15 residues. Germline assignment: CDR1 MDHEN and CDR2 SYDVKM. CDR3 residues: CASSLRFKREEKLFF. CDR3 nucleotide sequence: TGTGCCAGCAGTTTACGGTTCAAGCGGGAGGAAAAACTGTTTTTT.

V is TRBV6-6 and J is TRBJ1-2; D not resolved. Between the trimmed V and J ends, which lost 0 bases and 1 base, there was a span of 6 bases. Germline V lookup: CDR1 MNHNY, CDR2 SVGAGI (reference sequence). This CDR3 contains 14 residues. DNA for the CDR3: TGTGCCAGCAGTTACTCGCGGTTTAACTATGGCTACACCTTC. This encodes CASSYSRFNYGYTF.

This clone was counted between two and nine times. DNA of the CDR3: TGCGCCAGCAGCTCGGGACAGGGGAACACTGAAGCTTTCTTT. It translates to CASSSGQGNTEAFF. This chain connects TRBV5-1 to TRBJ1-1, with TRBD1 matching 9 bases. The length of the CDR3 is 14 residues. The trim removed 3 bases at V and 1 base at J, leaving 1 base unmatched. From germline, CDR1 is SGHRS and CDR2 YFSETQ.

This clone was picked up many times. This sequence joins TRBV7-6 and TRBJ2-7; the match to TRBD2 covers 8 bases. CDR3 length: 14 amino acids. Looked up from germline, CDR1 is SGHVS and CDR2 is FNYEAQ. The V segment lost 5 bases and the J segment 1 base; nucleotides outside the gene matches: 4. The CDR3: CASSTLAGSYEQYF. CDR3 in DNA: TGTGCCAGCAGCACCTTAGCGGGGTCCTACGAGCAGTACTTC.

Of note for this clone: The sample carries other DNA sequences with the same CDR3. The V gene is TRBV29-1, the J gene TRBJ2-7; D unresolved. The V end lost 6 bases, the J end lost 1 base, and 10 bases lay between the germline ends. Germline values: CDR1 SQVTM, CDR2 ANQGSEA. This CDR3 is built from 12 residues. The CDR3 region has the DNA TGCAGCGTAGCGACCGATTCCTACGAGCAGTACTTC. This translates into CSVATDSYEQYF.

This clone was seen more than once but under ten times. This sequence joins TRBV27 and TRBJ1-5, with TRBD1 identical over 7 bases. Germline CDR1 is MNHEY and CDR2 is SMNVEV (reference sequence). The CDR3 loop spans 14 amino acids. V lost 5 bases, J lost 5 bases, and 6 bases stayed unmatched. The CDR3 nucleotides are TGTGCCAGCAGTCTCCGGGACAGATATCAGCCCCAGCATTTT. It codes for CASSLRDRYQPQHF.

The chain links TRBV5-8 to TRBJ2-7, with unresolved D. The V gene lost 2 bases and the J gene lost 2 bases, with 20 bases spanning the gap. The CDR3 spans 17 residues. Per the germline V gene, CDR1 is SGHTS and CDR2 is YDEGEE. CDR3 region: CASSFLWQARSPYEQYF. The DNA of the CDR3 is TGTGCCAGCAGCTTTTTGTGGCAGGCCCGATCCCCCTACGAGCAGTACTTC.

The chain is built from TRBV14 and TRBJ2-3; possibly TRBD1 for D (6 bases). The V and J ends lost 0 bases and 3 bases respectively, with 10 bases between them. Germline CDR1 and CDR2: SGHDN and FVKESK. The CDR3 is 15 residues long. This CDR3 is CASSQDSGVTDTQYF. In DNA form, the CDR3 reads TGTGCCAGCAGCCAAGATTCAGGGGTGACAGATACGCAGTATTTT. The full variable domain, in which reference TRBV14 and TRBJ2-3 provide the parts outside the CDR3, is EAGVTQFPSHSVIEKGQTVTLRCDPISGHDNLYWYRRVMGKEIKFLLHFVKESKQDESGMPNNRFLAERTGGTYSTLKVQPAELEDSGVYFCASSQDSGVTDTQYFGPGTRLTVL.

The DNA of the CDR3 is TGTGCCAGCAGCTTAGGTGGCAGGGGGCTTGAGCAGTACTTC. Translated: CASSLGGRGLEQYF. The chain couples TRBV7-2 to TRBJ2-7; 8 bases are shared with TRBD1. Germline CDR1 reads SGHTA; CDR2 reads FQGNSA. V gave up 1 base and J gave up 7 bases; unmatched junction bases: 6. The CDR3 extends over 14 amino acids. Full variable domain (remainder filled in from reference TRBV7-2 and TRBJ2-7): GAGVSQSPSNKVTEKGKDVELRCDPISGHTALYWYRQSLGQGLEFLIYFQGNSAPDKSGLPSDRFSAERTGGSVSTLTIQRTQQEDSAVYLCASSLGGRGLEQYFGPGTRLTVT.